Given below is one T cell receptor (beta chain) in context. Its matching antigen is unknown. One end of the junction does not line up with germline, which may come from a read error. RNA was extracted from bulk tissue without any cell sorting. More than 3 cm separated this lung sample from the edge of the tumor. The data are from a study of tumor and adjacent non-tumor tissue in lung cancer. Study-wide results and caveats: Significantly higher TCR diversity was found in tumor than normal lung. Tumor repertoires had a smaller top 100 clone share than normal lung.

From germline, CDR1 is SGHAT and CDR2 FQDESV (reference sequence). This CDR3 region has 16 residues. TCRbeta libraries were built with three rounds of nested PCR, modified from ARM-PCR. TCRdb itself ran the multiplex PCR reads through MiXCR, one entry per CDR3 protein. The data contain fewer than 100,000 distinct CDR3 sequences, more than 75% of them singletons. The genes are TRBV11-1 and TRBJ2-7; the match to TRBD2 covers 9 bases. This receptor was identified in a woman aged 50 to 60 with non-small cell lung cancer. Sequencing was done on a sample of distant non-tumor lung tissue. In DNA, the CDR3 is TGTGCCAGCAGCTATTCCAGGGGGAAGCGGGAGGCCGAGCAGCACTTC. Its protein product is CASSYSRGKREAEQHF.